This TCR beta chain was obtained from a study of identical twins' blood T cells. Three pairs of healthy female monozygous twins were the donors. CDR3 length: 15 amino acids. CDR1 and CDR2 (germline): SEHNR, FQNEAQ (reference sequence). One entry per CDR3 protein, called by TCRdb with MiXCR from the 5' RACE reads. The table lists 350,000 to 400,000 distinct CDR3 sequences, 28% of them singletons. To note about this clonotype: One junction end does not reproduce the germline sequence, and a read error may be involved.

V usage is TRBV7-9 and J usage is TRBJ1-2; tentatively, D is TRBD1 (5 bases). The clonotype originates from a woman aged 18-50 years in good health. Sequenced input: PBMCs. CDR3 nucleotides: TGTGTCAGCAGCTTACTCCCTGGGGCTTTCTATGGCTACACCTTC. This sequence encodes CVSSLLPGAFYGYTF.